The 26 T cell receptor beta chains below were found in one sample sequenced in a study of beta chain features in type 1 diabetes. Findings and caveats of the study: Type 1 diabetes patients had moderately but significantly shorter TCRB CDR3s in all four CD4+ subsets.

These TCRs' antigens remain unknown. TCRB transcripts that were expressed got sequenced, as all of the isolated RNA had been reverse transcribed. TCRdb's table, derived via immunoSEQ multiplex PCR, lists solely in-frame clones and lacks some. There are about 650,000 clones in the sample; about an eighth occur only once, and 0.09% to 0.15% lies in the top ten. Sequencing was done on a sample of naive CD4+ T cells from blood. The source of these receptors is a man younger than 40 with type 1 diabetes.

On this clone: This specimen includes other DNA sequences encoding the same CDR3. The CDR3 region is CASSLSGNTIYF. CDR3 sequence (DNA): TGTGCCAGCAGTCTAAGTGGAAACACCATATATTTT. V and J are TRBV28 and TRBJ1-3; D call uncertain. This CDR3 is 12 amino acids long. The V gene's germline CDR1 is MDHEN and CDR2 SYDVKM. V lost 5 bases and J lost 3, with 5 bases in between.

This clone was recorded a few times. J is TRBJ2-5 and V is TRBV7-2; 7 positions agree with TRBD2. This CDR3 is built from 14 residues. Germline lookup yields CDR1 SGHTA and CDR2 FQGNSA. The V segment lost 4 bases and the J segment 3 bases; nucleotides outside the gene matches: 5. CDR3 sequence reads: CASSSGREEETQYF. The CDR3 DNA follows: TGTGCCAGCAGCTCCGGACGGGAGGAAGAGACCCAGTACTTC.

This clone was picked up a small number of times. V and J are TRBV27 and TRBJ2-1; the match to TRBD1 covers 9 bases. CDR3 size: 18 residues. Germline trimming cut 0 bases from V and 6 bases from J; bases unmatched to any gene: 12. CDR1 and CDR2 (germline): MNHEY, SMNVEV (reference sequence). As DNA, the CDR3 is TGTGCCAGCAGTTTATCGCGCTTCGAACAGGGGGCCGTCAATGAGCAGTTCTTC. As protein: CASSLSRFEQGAVNEQFF.

V gene TRBV6-6 combines with J gene TRBJ2-4; possible D gene TRBD1, 6 bases. Germline values: CDR1 MNHNY, CDR2 SVGAGI (reference sequence). The ends were cut back, 5 bases at V and 7 bases at J, with 15 bases in the middle. This CDR3 spans 14 amino acids. The CDR3 here is CASSTGISGNIQYF. The CDR3 DNA reads as TGTGCCAGCAGTACAGGGATCTCTGGTAACATTCAGTACTTC.

The V and J genes are TRBV10-3 and TRBJ2-7, with D perhaps TRBD2 (6 bases). With 5 bases removed from V and 6 bases from J, the gap between germline ends came to 14 bases. This CDR3 is built from 13 residues. Per the germline V gene, CDR1 is ENHRY and CDR2 is SYGVKD. DNA for the CDR3: TGTGCCATCAGTCCTCCGGGAGCCCGCGAGCAGTACTTC. This encodes CAISPPGAREQYF.

DNA for the CDR3: TGTGCCAGCAGCGTAGCTACAGGGTTCGATGAGCAGTTCTTC. Amino acid sequence: CASSVATGFDEQFF. The chain combines TRBV9 with TRBJ2-1; possible D gene TRBD1, 6 bases. CDR1 is SGDLS and CDR2 is YYNGEE in the germline V gene. The CDR3 spans 14 residues. Trimming cost V 0 bases and J 8 bases, with 12 bases left between them.

This CDR3 is CASSASGTENIQYF. The CDR3, as DNA: TGTGCCAGCAGCGCCTCCGGGACAGAAAACATTCAGTACTTC. The J gene is TRBJ2-4, the V gene TRBV9; 7 bases match TRBD1. CDR1 and CDR2 (germline): SGDLS, YYNGEE. The CDR3 has 14 amino acids. J was trimmed by 5 bases and V by 3 bases; bases with no gene match: 5.

The chain carries TRBV6-1 and TRBJ2-7; no firm D call. Trimming removed 2 bases at V and 4 bases at J, with 6 bases between. This CDR3 region has 12 residues. CDR1 and CDR2 from the germline V gene are MNHNS and SASEGT. Here the CDR3 reads CASSESQYEQYF. Written as DNA, the CDR3 is TGTGCCAGCAGTGAATCCCAGTACGAGCAGTACTTC.

The CDR3 DNA sequence: TGTGCCAGCTCAACCACGGGACAGGGCTCCTACAATGAGCAGTTCTTC. Protein product: CASSTTGQGSYNEQFF. V and J are TRBV18 and TRBJ2-1; 9 bases map to TRBD1. In germline, CDR1 is KGHSH, CDR2 LQKENI. This CDR3 comprises 16 residues. After removal of 5 bases from V and 0 bases from J, the junction contained 5 bases not matched to a gene.

The V and J genes are TRBV6-1 and TRBJ1-3; D might be TRBD1 (5 bases). Germline CDR1 and CDR2: MNHNS and SASEGT. CDR3 length: 12 amino acids. Trimming left V 8 bases short and J 11 bases short, with 16 bases between. In nucleotides, the CDR3 is TGTGCCAGCGGAGGGATAGGGGACCCCATATATTTT. Protein product: CASGGIGDPIYF.

Only a few counts were recorded for this clone. J is TRBJ1-5 and V is TRBV6-1; TRBD1 is a possible D gene (6 bases). The CDR3 is made up of 15 amino acids. V gave up 3 bases and J gave up 7 bases, with 16 bases separating them. Germline V gene sequence: CDR1 MNHNS, CDR2 SASEGT. As DNA, the CDR3 is TGTGCCAGCAGTGATTCCCAGGGGACGAACCAGCCCCAGCATTTT. It translates to CASSDSQGTNQPQHF.

This clone has only a few counts. This chain joins TRBV7-2 and TRBJ2-7; 7 positions match TRBD1. Germline V CDR1 and CDR2: SGHTA, FQGNSA. The trim removed 6 bases at V and 3 bases at J, leaving 8 bases unmatched. The length of the CDR3 is 14 residues. CDR3 sequence reads: CASSFDRASYEQYF. In DNA, the CDR3 is TGTGCCAGCAGTTTCGACAGGGCGAGCTACGAGCAGTACTTC.

The chain has TRBV4-2 and TRBJ2-1; TRBD1 aligns across 8 bases. The CDR3 is 16 residues long. V lost 0 bases to trimming and J lost 5 bases; unmatched junction nucleotides: 6. Germline assignment: CDR1 LGHNA and CDR2 YNFKEQ. The CDR3 sequence is CASSQDGRGLHNEQFF. CDR3 nucleotide sequence: TGTGCCAGCAGCCAAGATGGCAGGGGGCTCCACAATGAGCAGTTCTTC.

This clone was observed a handful of times. The chain's CDR3 is CASSLSSRGTDTQYF. In DNA, the CDR3 is TGTGCCAGCAGCCTTTCGAGTCGGGGCACAGATACGCAGTATTTT. The chain combines TRBV6-5 with TRBJ2-3; D is uncertain. This CDR3 contains 15 residues. V was trimmed by 6 bases and J by 1 base, leaving 14 bases between them. CDR1 and CDR2 (germline): MNHEY, SVGAGI.

This chain uses TRBV30 with TRBJ2-7; 8 bases match TRBD2. Germline values: CDR1 GTSNPN, CDR2 SVGIG (reference sequence). V was pared by 3 bases and J by 6 bases, with 7 bases of the junction left unmatched. CDR3 length: 13 amino acids. The CDR3: CAWSGTSLGEQYF. For the CDR3, the DNA is TGTGCCTGGAGCGGGACTAGTCTGGGCGAGCAGTACTTC. Full variable domain (remainder filled in from reference TRBV30 and TRBJ2-7): SQTIHQWPATLVQPVGSPLSLECTVEGTSNPNLYWYRQAAGRGLQLLFYSVGIGQISSEVPQNLSASRPQDRQFILSSKKLLLSDSGFYLCAWSGTSLGEQYFGPGTRLTVT.

This clone has only a few counts. The V gene is TRBV7-2, the J gene TRBJ1-4; no definite D call. Germline V gives CDR1 SGHTA, CDR2 FQGNSA. The CDR3 runs to 13 residues. V was clipped by 4 bases and J by 6 bases, with 9 bases between them. CDR3 in DNA: TGTGCCAGCAGCTGGGATTCCGATGAAAAACTGTTTTTT. Its protein product is CASSWDSDEKLFF.

This clone was seen more than once but under ten times. The rearrangement joins TRBV7-9 to TRBJ2-5, with D uncertain. V lost 0 bases to trimming and J lost 5 bases, with 13 bases between them. This CDR3 has 15 residues. CDR1 and CDR2 (germline): SEHNR, FQNEAQ (reference sequence). The CDR3 spells CASSLAILSAETQYF. CDR3 sequence (DNA): TGTGCCAGCAGCTTAGCGATTCTAAGCGCCGAGACCCAGTACTTC.

This clone has only a few counts. V gene TRBV29-1 combines with J gene TRBJ1-2; possible D gene TRBD1, 6 bases. Germline CDR1 reads SQVTM; CDR2 reads ANQGSEA. The CDR3 runs 16 residues. Deletions cut 5 bases from V and 1 base from J, with 20 bases between. The CDR3 DNA is TGCAGCGTTTTCTCCCCGGACAGCACCCATAACTATGGCTACACCTTC. Protein sequence: CSVFSPDSTHNYGYTF.

This clone appeared a few times. V is TRBV2 and J is TRBJ1-2; perhaps TRBD1 as D (6 bases). Germline CDR1 SNHLY, CDR2 FYNNEI. This CDR3 spans 14 amino acids. Trimming removed 4 bases from V and 2 bases from J, with 11 bases in between. CDR3: CASSAAGVNYGYTF. The CDR3 nucleotides are TGTGCCAGCAGTGCGGCAGGGGTAAACTATGGCTACACCTTC.

In this sample, this clone turned up a few times. This chain joins TRBV29-1 and TRBJ2-7; D is perhaps TRBD1 (6 bases). This CDR3 region has 14 residues. Trimming stripped 5 bases from V and 2 bases from J, with 16 bases between. Germline CDR1 reads SQVTM; CDR2 reads ANQGSEA. This CDR3 is CSVRQGPGAYEQYF. CDR3 bases: TGCAGCGTTCGGCAGGGCCCAGGGGCCTACGAGCAGTACTTC.

The chain links TRBV9 to TRBJ2-2; D is perhaps TRBD1 or TRBD2 (5 bases each). Per germline, CDR1 SGDLS and CDR2 YYNGEE. The ends were cut back, 4 bases at V and 0 bases at J, with 13 bases in the middle. This CDR3 contains 16 residues. The CDR3: CASSFDGTANTGELFF. CDR3 sequence (DNA): TGTGCCAGCAGCTTTGACGGGACGGCGAACACCGGGGAGCTGTTTTTT.

The chain has TRBV5-1 and TRBJ2-3, with 9 positions matching TRBD1. The V and J ends lost 4 bases and 1 base, in that order; junction bases with no gene match: 7. In germline, CDR1 is SGHRS, CDR2 YFSETQ. This CDR3 comprises 16 residues. The CDR3 DNA reads as TGCGCCAGCAGCCCGGGACAGGGTCCGGGCACAGATACGCAGTATTTT. It is translated as CASSPGQGPGTDTQYF. Full variable domain (rest looked up from reference TRBV5-1 and TRBJ2-3): KAGVTQTPRYLIKTRGQQVTLSCSPISGHRSVSWYQQTPGQGLQFLFEYFSETQRNKGNFPGRFSGRQFSNSRSEMNVSTLELGDSALYLCASSPGQGPGTDTQYFGPGTRLTVL.

The CDR3 nucleotides are TGTGCCAGCAGAAACGTCTACAGGACTTCTAATGAAAAACTGTTTTTT. Encoded protein: CASRNVYRTSNEKLFF. The chain uses TRBV6-6 and TRBJ1-4; the D gene is possibly TRBD1 (5 bases). Germline CDR1 reads MNHNY; CDR2 reads SVGAGI (reference sequence). There are 16 residues in the CDR3. With 6 bases removed from V and 3 bases from J, the gap between germline ends came to 17 bases.

This clone appeared a few times. The V call is TRBV19, the J call TRBJ1-5; the match to TRBD1 covers 7 bases. Germline V gene sequence: CDR1 LNHDA, CDR2 SQIVND (reference sequence). J gave up 6 bases and V 6 bases, and 5 bases lay outside the gene matches. The CDR3 covers 13 residues. This chain's CDR3 is CASRSRGVQPQHF. CDR3 coding DNA: TGTGCCAGTAGGAGCAGGGGGGTTCAGCCCCAGCATTTT.

This clone came up a few times. The chain recombines TRBV2 with TRBJ2-7; the match to TRBD1 covers 9 bases. Germline CDR1 SNHLY, CDR2 FYNNEI. The CDR3 is made up of 14 amino acids. V was clipped by 7 bases and J by 3 bases; unmatched bases: 7. The CDR3 nucleotides are TGTGCCAGCACTTATCTGGACAGGGGCTACGAGCAGTACTTC. The encoded protein is CASTYLDRGYEQYF. Full variable domain (remainder filled in from reference TRBV2 and TRBJ2-7): EPEVTQTPSHQVTQMGQEVILRCVPISNHLYFYWYRQILGQKVEFLVSFYNNEISEKSEIFDDQFSVERPDGSNFTLKIRSTKLEDSAMYFCASTYLDRGYEQYFGPGTRLTVT.

The chain is built from TRBV5-6 and TRBJ2-3; D is possibly TRBD1 or TRBD2 (5 bases each). Trimming took 5 bases from V and 1 from J, leaving 11 bases between them. The germline V gene encodes CDR1 SGHDT and CDR2 YYEEEE. The CDR3 has 14 residues. DNA of the CDR3: TGTGCCAGCAGATCGGGGCCGGGCACAGATACGCAGTATTTT. It codes for CASRSGPGTDTQYF.